Below are 22 T cell receptor beta chains sequenced from a single sample in a study of Ad26.COV2.S vaccination and SARS-CoV-2 variants. Described treatment: around 19 received Ad26.COV2.S at low or high dose, single or two shots; about five received placebo; per-sample allocation not given. Samples were taken on day 63 after the first vaccine or placebo injection. The repertoire was sequenced with immunoSEQ multiplex PCR; TCRdb's copy has only in-frame clones and lacks some. The data show 350,000 to 400,000 clones, with 70% to 90% seen just once and around 2% held by the top ten. Here the sequenced sample was peripheral blood, taken in a trial of Ad26.COV2.S vaccine versus placebo. Source of these receptors: a person between 18 and 65 years old who received the Ad26.COV2.S COVID-19 vaccine or a placebo.

V and J are TRBV9 and TRBJ2-7, with 7 bases that match TRBD2. V lost 0 bases, J lost 4 bases, and 7 bases stayed unmatched. The length of the CDR3 is 15 residues. Germline CDR1 reads SGDLS; CDR2 reads YYNGEE. This CDR3 is CASSVDAGEAYEQYF. The CDR3 DNA sequence: TGTGCCAGCAGCGTAGATGCGGGAGAGGCTTACGAGCAGTACTTC.

The rearrangement links TRBV3-1 (or the pseudogene TRBV3-2) to TRBJ2-5, with 13 positions matching TRBD2. The CDR3 is made up of 16 amino acids. Germline V lookup: CDR1 LGHDT, CDR2 YNNKEL (reference sequence). Losses at the gene ends were 4 bases for V and 4 bases for J; bases not matched to a gene: 6. This CDR3 reads CASSPRLAGGVETQYF. Written as DNA, the CDR3 is TGTGCCAGCAGCCCTCGACTAGCGGGAGGTGTAGAGACCCAGTACTTC.

The chain carries TRBV6-2 or TRBV6-3 and TRBJ2-3; TRBD2 is a possible D gene (6 bases). The CDR3 loop spans 14 amino acids. Germline assignment: CDR1 MNHEY and CDR2 SVGEGT. V was clipped by 2 bases and J by 7 bases, with 13 bases between them. DNA for the CDR3: TGTGCCAGCAGTTACGGTCGGGAGCGGTATACGCAGTATTTT. This sequence encodes CASSYGRERYTQYF.

CDR3 nucleotides: TGTGCCAGCAGCTTAGTGTTGAACACTGAAGCTTTCTTT. Translation: CASSLVLNTEAFF. The chain links TRBV11-3 to TRBJ1-1; the D is unclear. This CDR3 spans 13 amino acids. Germline values: CDR1 SGHNT, CDR2 YENEEA. V lost 1 base, J lost 0 bases, and 3 bases lay in between.

The gene calls are TRBV12-5 and TRBJ1-1, with D maybe TRBD1 (6 bases). The CDR3 extends over 13 amino acids. The germline V gene has CDR1 LGHNT and CDR2 FRNRAP. V shed 1 base and J shed 7 bases, with 10 bases lying between them. CDR3 in DNA: TGTGCTAGTGGTTTGGGGGGGCGAATTGAAGCTTTCTTT. Its protein product is CASGLGGRIEAFF.

The CDR3 region has the DNA TGTGCCAGCAGTGTGTCACTAGCGGGAGGGCCGACAGATACGCAGTATTTT. Residues: CASSVSLAGGPTDTQYF. The chain is built from TRBV2 and TRBJ2-3; TRBD2 agrees at 13 bases. CDR1 is SNHLY, CDR2 FYNNEI, per germline. The junction had 7 bases not matched to a gene; V was cut back by 4 bases and J by 3 bases. CDR3 length equals 17 residues.

The chain couples TRBV13 to TRBJ1-2, with TRBD1 identical over 7 bases. This CDR3 has 12 amino acids. V lost 7 bases to trimming and J lost 5 bases; unmatched junction nucleotides: 4. Germline V CDR1 and CDR2: PRHDT, FYEKMQ (reference sequence). CDR3 loop: CASTLGQYGYTF. In nucleotides, the CDR3 is TGTGCCAGCACCCTGGGACAGTATGGCTACACCTTC.

This clone was counted once. This chain joins TRBV5-6 and TRBJ2-7, with D unclear. With 0 bases removed from V and 3 bases from J, the gap between germline ends came to 7 bases. Germline CDR1 and CDR2: SGHDT and YYEEEE. CDR3 length: 13 amino acids. This CDR3 is CASSLAGRYEQYF. For the CDR3, the DNA is TGTGCCAGCAGCTTGGCCGGGCGCTACGAGCAGTACTTC.

A remark on this clone: The same CDR3 arises from other DNA sequences in this sample as well. V and J are TRBV19 and TRBJ1-5; D is possibly TRBD1 (5 bases). Germline V gives CDR1 LNHDA, CDR2 SQIVND (reference sequence). The CDR3 runs to 14 residues. V was shortened by 7 bases and J by 2 bases, with 12 bases between the two germline ends. The CDR3 protein is CASMPGQGNQPQHF. The CDR3 DNA sequence: TGTGCCAGTATGCCGGGGCAGGGCAATCAGCCCCAGCATTTT.

The V call is TRBV19, the J call TRBJ2-1, with 7 bases identical to TRBD2. The V and J ends lost 4 bases and 10 bases, in that order; junction bases with no gene match: 7. Germline V gives CDR1 LNHDA, CDR2 SQIVND (reference sequence). The CDR3 loop spans 13 amino acids. CDR3 sequence (DNA): TGTGCCAGTAGTACCGGAGTGGGGGGGGAGCAGTTCTTC. It specifies CASSTGVGGEQFF.

The rearrangement links TRBV7-2 to TRBJ1-5; a possible D gene is TRBD1 (5 bases). The V gene lost 1 base and the J gene lost 0 bases, with 10 bases spanning the gap. Germline assignment: CDR1 SGHTA and CDR2 FQGNSA. The CDR3 has 16 amino acids. CDR3 coding DNA: TGTGCCAGCAGCTTAGTCGGGGCAAGTAGCAATCAGCCCCAGCATTTT. Residues: CASSLVGASSNQPQHF.

This clone was seen more than once but under ten times. This chain links TRBV24-1 with TRBJ2-1, with 8 bases that match TRBD2. The CDR3 runs 15 residues. J was trimmed by 9 bases and V by 0 bases; bases with no gene match: 6. CDR1 is KGHDR, CDR2 SFDVKD, per germline. CDR3 bases: TGTGCCACCAGTGATTTGTCCGGGAGGGCCCGTGAGCAGTTCTTC. Protein product: CATSDLSGRAREQFF.

This clone has just one count. The genes are TRBV30 and TRBJ1-6; no clear D gene. The CDR3 extends over 13 amino acids. Trimming removed 3 bases at V and 8 bases at J, with 11 bases between. Germline V lookup: CDR1 GTSNPN, CDR2 SVGIG (reference sequence). The CDR3 spells CAWRTEWDSPLHF. Here the CDR3 DNA reads TGTGCCTGGAGGACGGAATGGGATTCACCCCTCCACTTT.

The sample holds one count of this clone. The chain links TRBV5-1 to TRBJ1-1; D remains unclear. CDR3 length: 14 amino acids. The V and J ends lost 0 bases and 4 bases respectively, with 10 bases between them. Germline V lookup: CDR1 SGHRS, CDR2 YFSETQ. The CDR3 DNA follows: TGCGCCAGCAGCTTGGGGACTCTAGGCACTGAAGCTTTCTTT. Translation: CASSLGTLGTEAFF.

A remark on this clone: The DNA is left out, because the CDR3 cannot be placed on it with certainty; the CDR3 is given as TCRdb lists it. The chain uses TRBV28 and TRBJ1-1. The V gene's germline CDR1 is MDHEN and CDR2 SYDVKM. The CDR3 spans 11 amino acids, including both terminal residues. Here the CDR3 reads CASSFFGEAFF.

The chain couples TRBV6-2 or TRBV6-3 to TRBJ2-3, with 8 bases aligning to TRBD2. Germline-derived CDR1 and CDR2 are MNHEY and SVGEGT. V shed 2 bases and J 5 bases; nucleotides not matched to a gene: 6. The CDR3 extends over 15 amino acids. The CDR3 loop reads CASSYGTSVGDTQYF. DNA of the CDR3: TGTGCCAGCAGTTACGGGACTAGTGTGGGAGATACGCAGTATTTT.

J is TRBJ2-2 and V is TRBV19; 8 bases line up with TRBD1. The CDR3 covers 16 residues. Germline CDR1 is LNHDA and CDR2 is SQIVND (reference sequence). J lost 4 bases, V lost 6 bases, and 10 bases had no gene match. The CDR3 DNA is TGTGCCAGTAGCCCAGGACAGGGATGGGGCACCGGGGAGCTGTTTTTT. Protein sequence: CASSPGQGWGTGELFF.

This sequence joins TRBV5-6 and TRBJ2-7, with D perhaps being TRBD1 or TRBD2 (5 bases each). Germline CDR1 SGHDT, CDR2 YYEEEE. Between the trimmed V and J ends, which lost 4 bases and 2 bases, there was a span of 16 bases. The CDR3 is made up of 15 amino acids. This chain's CDR3 is CASSRSGLGAYEQYF. As DNA, the CDR3 is TGTGCCAGCAGCCGATCAGGGCTGGGAGCCTACGAGCAGTACTTC.

The chain combines TRBV4-2 with TRBJ2-3, with 9 bases identical to TRBD2. This CDR3 region has 18 residues. Per the germline V gene, CDR1 is LGHNA and CDR2 is YNFKEQ. With 0 bases clipped from V and 3 bases from J, the junction kept 10 bases outside the gene matches. CDR3: CASSQDGFSGSSTDTQYF. CDR3 bases: TGTGCCAGCAGCCAAGATGGGTTTAGCGGGAGTAGTACAGATACGCAGTATTTT.

This clone was recorded only once. CDR3 amino acids: CASSSRNYEQYF. CDR3 coding DNA: TGTGCCAGCAGTAGCAGGAACTACGAGCAGTACTTC. The chain carries TRBV28 and TRBJ2-7; D uncertain. From germline, CDR1 is MDHEN and CDR2 SYDVKM. This CDR3 contains 12 residues. Trimming took 5 bases from V and 3 from J, leaving 8 bases between them. The full variable domain, its missing parts supplied by reference TRBV28 and TRBJ2-7, is DVKVTQSSRYLVKRTGEKVFLECVQDMDHENMFWYRQDPGLGLRLIYFSYDVKMKEKGDIPEGYSVSREKKERFSLILESASTNQTSMYLCASSSRNYEQYFGPGTRLTVT.

The genes are TRBV5-6 and TRBJ2-3; weak D call: TRBD2 (5 bases). V was clipped by 4 bases and J by 2 bases, with 11 bases between them. The CDR3 spans 14 residues. CDR1 is SGHDT and CDR2 is YYEEEE in the germline V gene. The CDR3 nucleotides read TGTGCCAGCAGCGCAGAGGGTTTCACAGATACGCAGTATTTT. It yields the protein CASSAEGFTDTQYF. The whole variable domain, remainder taken from reference TRBV5-6 and TRBJ2-3, is DAGVTQSPTHLIKTRGQQVTLRCSPKSGHDTVSWYQQALGQGPQFIFQYYEEEERQRGNFPDRFSGHQFPNYSSELNVNALLLGDSALYLCASSAEGFTDTQYFGPGTRLTVL.

The rearrangement joins TRBV7-9 to TRBJ2-1; 10 bases map to TRBD2. Trimming cost V 5 bases and J 5 bases; bases outside gene matches: 12. The CDR3 runs to 17 residues. Germline CDR1 SEHNR, CDR2 FQNEAQ (reference sequence). In nucleotides, the CDR3 is TGTGCCAGCAGCGACGGGCTAGCGGGAGTGGGGGACAATGAGCAGTTCTTC. Translated: CASSDGLAGVGDNEQFF.